This TCR beta chain was identified during a study of T cell repertoires in cytomegalovirus infection. TCRdb passed the reads through MiXCR, listing each CDR3 protein once. This sample carries 100,000 or so distinct CDR3 sequences, around 32% of them seen once, and the ten largest clones take approximately 71%. This CDR3 comprises 16 residues. The germline V gene encodes CDR1 SNHLY and CDR2 FYNNEI. V was shortened by 8 bases and J by 0 bases, with 17 bases between the two germline ends. A single count supports this clonotype. Its matching antigen is unknown. The receptor was derived from a human donor in good health (CMV status not recorded). Some clones in this sample may be carry-over from other donors' samples. The sequenced sample was CD8+ T cells from cultured PBMCs, obtained from culture after CMV antigen stimulation. The chain couples TRBV2 to TRBJ1-5; D may be TRBD1 (5 bases). The CDR3 DNA follows: TGTGCCAGCTCCCAGGGTGCTGGGGATAGCAATCAGCCCCAGCATTTT. This encodes CASSQGAGDSNQPQHF.